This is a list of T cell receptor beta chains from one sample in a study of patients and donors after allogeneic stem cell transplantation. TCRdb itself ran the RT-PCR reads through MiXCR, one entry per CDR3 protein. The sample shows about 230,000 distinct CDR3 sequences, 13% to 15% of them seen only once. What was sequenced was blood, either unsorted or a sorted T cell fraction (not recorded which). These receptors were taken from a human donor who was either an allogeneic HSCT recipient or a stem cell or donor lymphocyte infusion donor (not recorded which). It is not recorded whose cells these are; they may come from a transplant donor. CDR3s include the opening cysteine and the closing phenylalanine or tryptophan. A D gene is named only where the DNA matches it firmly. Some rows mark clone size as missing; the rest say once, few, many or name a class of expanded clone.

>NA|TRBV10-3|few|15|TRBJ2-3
CAISEGWTDTDTQYF
TGTGCCATCAGTGAGGGGTGGACTGACACAGATACGCAGTATTTT
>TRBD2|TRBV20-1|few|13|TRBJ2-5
CSALTSGGETQYF
TGCAGTGCTCTGACTAGCGGGGGAGAGACCCAGTACTTC
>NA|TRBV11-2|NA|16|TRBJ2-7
CASSVPEGSPIYEQYF
TGTGCCAGCAGCGTACCGGAGGGTTCCCCGATCTACGAGCAGTACTTC
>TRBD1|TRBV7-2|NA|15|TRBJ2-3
CASSRQGANTDTQYF
TGTGCCAGCAGCCGACAGGGGGCAAACACAGATACGCAGTATTTT
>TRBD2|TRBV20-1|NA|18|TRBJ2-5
CSANSLRVASGTRETQYF
TGCAGTGCTAATTCCCTCAGAGTGGCTAGCGGGACGAGGGAAACCCAGTACTTC
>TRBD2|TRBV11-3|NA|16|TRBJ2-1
CASSLALGGSHNEQFF
TGTGCCAGCAGCTTAGCTTTAGGCGGGAGCCACAATGAGCAGTTCTTC
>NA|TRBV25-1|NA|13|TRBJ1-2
CASRLGENYGYTF
TGTGCCAGCAGGTTGGGGGAGAACTATGGCTACACCTTC
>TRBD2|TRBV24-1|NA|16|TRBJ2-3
CATSDPARDYTDTQYF
TGTGCCACCAGTGACCCTGCCCGGGACTACACAGATACGCAGTATTTT
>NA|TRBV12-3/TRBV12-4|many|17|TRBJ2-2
CASSLLQGWSNTGELFF
TGTGCCAGCAGTTTACTGCAGGGATGGTCTAACACCGGGGAGCTGTTTTTT
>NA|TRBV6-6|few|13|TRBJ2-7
CASSYSKDLEQYF
TGTGCCAGCAGTTACTCGAAGGACCTAGAGCAGTACTTC
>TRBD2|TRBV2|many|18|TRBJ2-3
CASSLETSGGALGDTQYF
TGTGCCAGCAGTTTAGAGACTAGCGGGGGGGCCCTCGGAGATACGCAGTATTTT
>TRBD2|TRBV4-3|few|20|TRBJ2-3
CASSQAGLAGAQGSTDTQYF
TGCGCCAGCAGCCAAGCCGGACTAGCGGGGGCCCAAGGTAGCACAGATACGCAGTATTTT
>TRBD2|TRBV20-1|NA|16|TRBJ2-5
CSAKGDYSDGRGAQYF
TGCAGTGCTAAAGGGGACTACTCAGACGGGCGGGGGGCCCAGTACTTC
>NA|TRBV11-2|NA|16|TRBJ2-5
CASSLAGLGGQETQYF
TGTGCCAGCAGCTTAGCAGGGCTGGGCGGCCAAGAGACCCAGTACTTC
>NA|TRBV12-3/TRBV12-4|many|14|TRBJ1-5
CASSRMQGNQPQHF
TGTGCCAGCAGCCGCATGCAGGGGAACCAGCCCCAGCATTTT
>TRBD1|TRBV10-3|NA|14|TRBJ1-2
CAISRDRENYGYTF
TGTGCCATCAGCCGGGACAGGGAAAACTATGGCTACACCTTC
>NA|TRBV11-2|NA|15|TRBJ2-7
CASSPQGPSSYEQYF
TGTGCCAGCAGCCCACAGGGACCCAGCTCCTACGAGCAGTACTTC
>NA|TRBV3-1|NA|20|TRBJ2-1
CASSQDIKRGGIRGYNEQFF
TGTGCCAGCAGCCAGGACATAAAGAGGGGTGGTATTCGGGGCTACAATGAGCAGTTCTTC
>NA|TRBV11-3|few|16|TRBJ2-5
CASSLDRLAIQETQYF
TGTGCCAGCAGCTTAGACCGCCTAGCGATCCAAGAGACCCAGTACTTC
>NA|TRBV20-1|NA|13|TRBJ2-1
CSAVELPLNEQFF
TGCAGTGCTGTGGAGTTGCCCCTCAATGAGCAGTTCTTC
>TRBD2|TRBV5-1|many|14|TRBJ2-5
CASSLTSAQETQYF
TGCGCCAGCAGCTTGACTAGCGCTCAAGAGACCCAGTACTTC
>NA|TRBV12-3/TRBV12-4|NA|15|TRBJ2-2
CASSKHRVNTGELFF
TGTGCCAGCAGTAAACACAGGGTGAACACCGGGGAGCTGTTTTTT
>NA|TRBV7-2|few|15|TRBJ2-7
CASSSGVGYGYEQYF
TGTGCCAGCAGCTCGGGGGTAGGCTATGGGTACGAGCAGTACTTC
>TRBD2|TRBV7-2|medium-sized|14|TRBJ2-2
CASSLGGYTGELFF
TGTGCCAGCAGCTTGGGGGGGTACACCGGGGAGCTGTTTTTT
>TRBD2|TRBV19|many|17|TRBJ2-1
CASSSLTSGASYNEQFF
TGTGCCAGTAGTTCACTGACTAGCGGGGCCTCCTACAATGAGCAGTTCTTC
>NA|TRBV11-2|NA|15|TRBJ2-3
CASSLGPSKGDTQYF
TGTGCCAGCAGCTTAGGACCTTCAAAGGGGGATACGCAGTATTTT
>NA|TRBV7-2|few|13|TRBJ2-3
CASSLPSTDTQYF
TGTGCCAGCAGCTTACCTAGCACAGATACGCAGTATTTT
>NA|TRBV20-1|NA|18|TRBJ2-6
CSARDIKRVDSGANVLTF
TGCAGTGCTAGAGATATTAAGCGGGTAGACTCTGGGGCCAACGTCCTGACTTTC
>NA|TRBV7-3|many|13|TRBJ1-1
CASSKQMNTEAFF
TGTGCCAGCAGTAAACAAATGAACACTGAAGCTTTCTTT
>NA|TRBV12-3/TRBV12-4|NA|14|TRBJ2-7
CASSLGQPSYEQYF
TGTGCCAGCAGTTTAGGACAGCCCTCCTACGAGCAGTACTTC
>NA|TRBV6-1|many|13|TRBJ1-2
CASRLDSVYGYTF
TGTGCCAGCAGGCTCGACAGTGTCTATGGCTACACCTTC
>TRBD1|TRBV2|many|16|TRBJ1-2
CASSEVPGQGARGYTF
TGTGCCAGCAGTGAAGTTCCAGGACAGGGGGCCAGAGGCTACACCTTC
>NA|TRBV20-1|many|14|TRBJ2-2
CSARGTLNTGELFF
TGCAGTGCTAGGGGGACCCTGAACACCGGGGAGCTGTTTTTT
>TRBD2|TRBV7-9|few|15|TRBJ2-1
CASSLVAGFYNEQFF
TGTGCCAGCAGCTTAGTAGCGGGGTTCTACAATGAGCAGTTCTTC
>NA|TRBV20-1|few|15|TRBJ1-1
CSAGSRSMLNTEAFF
TGCAGCGCAGGGTCGCGGAGTATGCTGAACACTGAAGCTTTCTTT
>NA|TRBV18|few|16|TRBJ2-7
CASSPTEIQSSYEQYF
TGTGCCAGCTCTCCGACAGAGATCCAAAGCTCCTACGAGCAGTACTTC
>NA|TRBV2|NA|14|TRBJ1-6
CASSALWDGSPLHF
TGTGCCAGCAGTGCCCTGTGGGACGGTTCACCCCTCCACTTT
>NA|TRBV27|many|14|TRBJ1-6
CASSPRGPNSPLHF
TGTGCCAGCAGTCCCAGGGGACCCAATTCACCCCTCCACTTT
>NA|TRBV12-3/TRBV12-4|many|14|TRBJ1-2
CASSPSGVSGGYTF
TGTGCCAGCAGCCCATCGGGGGTTTCGGGCGGCTACACCTTC
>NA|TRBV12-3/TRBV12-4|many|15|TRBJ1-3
CASNPLGGAGNTIYF
TGTGCCAGCAATCCCCTTGGGGGAGCTGGAAACACCATATATTTT
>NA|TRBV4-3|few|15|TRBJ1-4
CASSQDGGTNEKLFF
TGCGCCAGCAGCCAAGATGGCGGGACAAATGAAAAACTGTTTTTT
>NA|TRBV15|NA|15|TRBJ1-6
CATSKGQTYNSPLHF
TGTGCCACCAGCAAAGGACAGACCTATAATTCACCCCTCCACTTT
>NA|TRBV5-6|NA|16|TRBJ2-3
CASSGTGLSVPDTQYF
TGTGCCAGCAGCGGAACGGGACTTAGCGTGCCAGATACGCAGTATTTT
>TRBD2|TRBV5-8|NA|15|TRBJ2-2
CASSLDGLATGELFF
TGTGCCAGCAGCTTGGATGGACTAGCCACCGGGGAGCTGTTTTTT